The T cell receptor (beta chain) under discussion was sequenced for a study of T-cell reconstitution after alpha-beta-depleted transplantation in children. This CDR3 comprises 15 residues. Germline V gene lookup returns CDR1 LGHDT and CDR2 YNNKEL (reference sequence). The V gene end was trimmed by 6 bases and the J gene end by 0 bases; junction bases not matched to a gene: 1. Study results and caveats: Several hundred expanded graft clones reportedly gave rise to the alpha-beta T cells present about two months after transplant.

Unique molecular identifiers were used to barcode this TCRbeta library. TCRdb re-analysed the PCR reads in MiXCR, keeping a single row per CDR3 protein. The data hold about 100,000 distinct CDR3 sequences, with about 6.5% observed a single time. This clonotype was seen only a few times. Its antigen is currently unknown. Source: PBMCs, mostly from graft donor cells, taken 360 days after TCRalphabeta/CD19-depleted stem cell transplant. The chain recombines TRBV3-1 with TRBJ2-1; 11 bases match TRBD2. The clonotype comes from a male patient between 2 and 15 years old who had a stem cell transplant for acute lymphoblastic leukemia, so the T cells may come from the graft donor. The CDR3 DNA is TGTGCCAGCAGTGGGACTAGCGGCTCCTACAATGAGCAGTTCTTC. Translation: CASSGTSGSYNEQFF.